This entry lists 6 T cell receptor beta chains sequenced from one sample in a study of T cell clonality in common variable immunodeficiency. Assay: immunoSEQ multiplex PCR; the TCRdb copy retains only in-frame clones and omits some. Singletons are absent from the sample, which has about 50,000 clones. The material sequenced was peripheral blood mononuclear cells. These receptors were obtained from a person between 18 and 69 years old in good health.

This clone was detected ten times or more. The covered CDR3 bases are TGTGCCAGTAGTGCGCAGGAGGGGAGCGGGAACACC. As protein: CASSAQEGSGNT. The whole CDR3 protein reads CASSAQEGSGNTIYF. J is TRBJ1-3 and V is TRBV19; maybe TRBD1 (5 bases). The read gets to within 3 residues of the CDR3 end, and the germline J gene fills in the rest. The CDR3 has 15 residues. The ends were cut back, 5 bases at V and 7 bases at J, with 18 bases in the middle. Germline V gene sequence: CDR1 LNHDA, CDR2 SQIVND (reference sequence).

This clone was observed at least ten times. The read gets to within 3 residues of the CDR3 end, and the germline J gene fills in the rest. The chain links TRBV28 to TRBJ2-1; 8 nucleotides match TRBD1. The CDR3 length is 16 residues. CDR1 and CDR2 from the germline V gene are MDHEN and SYDVKM. J was trimmed by 0 bases and V by 5 bases; bases with no gene match: 6. The CDR3 DNA, read in part, is TGTGCCAGCAGTCCCCCCGACAGGGGCTCCTACAATGAG. Translation gives CASSPPDRGSYNE. From start to end, the CDR3 is CASSPPDRGSYNEQFF.

This clone was observed at least ten times. The read terminates 3 residues before the CDR3 end, so the remaining end is supplied by the germline J gene. J is TRBJ2-1 and V is TRBV4-2; 10 bases align to TRBD2. After removal of 4 bases from V and 5 bases from J, the junction contained 11 bases not matched to a gene. The CDR3 is 17 amino acids. In germline, CDR1 is LGHNA, CDR2 YNFKEQ. The CDR3 here is CASSPGLAGEINNEQFF. CDR3 DNA, as far as it was read: TGTGCCAGCAGCCCAGGGCTAGCGGGAGAGATAAACAATGAG.

Many counts were recorded for this clone. The sequence runs out 3 residues before the end of the CDR3; the remainder is reconstructed from the germline J gene. V and J are TRBV7-3 and TRBJ2-2, with no clear D. The CDR3 consists of 15 residues. V was cut by 3 bases and J by 2 bases, with 10 bases left in between. Germline CDR1 is SGHTA and CDR2 is FQGTGA. The sequenced CDR3 bases are TGTGCCAGCAGCTTCACGCAGACAAACACCGGGGAG. As protein: CASSFTQTNTGE. The entire CDR3 is CASSFTQTNTGELFF.

There are many counts of this clone. The chain's CDR3 is CASQGGWRANVLTF. The CDR3 bases that were read are TGTGCCAGCCAGGGGGGTTGGCGGGCCAACGTC. The V call is TRBV19, the J call TRBJ2-6, with D tentatively TRBD1 (7 bases). The read comes to an end 3 residues before the CDR3 does, leaving the germline J gene to fill in the end. The CDR3 contains 14 residues. Germline CDR1 and CDR2: LNHDA and SQIVND (reference sequence). The V gene lost 9 bases and the J gene lost 5 bases, with 14 bases spanning the gap.

Comment on this clone: Read sequence stops 3 residues before the CDR3 end, and the germline J gene provides the missing end. The genes are TRBV2 and TRBJ1-1, with 7 bases lining up with TRBD1. This CDR3 has 15 residues. Germline V gene sequence: CDR1 SNHLY, CDR2 FYNNEI. With V trimmed by 8 bases and J by 2 bases, 11 bases remained unmatched. The CDR3: CASFAATGKNTEAFF. The CDR3 DNA, read in part, is TGTGCCAGCTTTGCAGCGACAGGGAAAAACACTGAA.